This TCR beta chain was identified during a study of blood T cells in healthy people across ages. For the study at large: About one barcoded beta molecule per two T cells was captured by template switching.

Next came a second PCR, run for about 7 to 12 cycles, which used a sample-barcoded 5' primer along with a J-beta primer mix. Each cDNA molecule was tagged by a template-switch adaptor that had 12 random nucleotides. TCRdb itself ran the 5' RACE reads through MiXCR, one entry per CDR3 protein. Among more than 1.4 million distinct CDR3 sequences listed, 42% were seen once. In this sample, this clonotype turned up once. Its target is not known. Germline V lookup: CDR1 SGDLS, CDR2 YYNGEE. V dropped 0 bases and J dropped 5; count of bases not matched to a gene: 8. The CDR3 covers 17 residues. Whole-study findings and limits: Nothing was known about donor CMV status, and this possibly confounded expanded clonotype changes. The authors considered diversity estimates from one million T cells to be underestimates.

This clonotype was obtained from a woman younger than 35 in good health. V is TRBV9 and J is TRBJ2-1; 10 bases agree with TRBD2. The sample consisted of blood. The chain's CDR3 is CASSVVKWTSGNNEQFF. The DNA for the CDR3 is TGTGCCAGCAGCGTAGTGAAATGGACTAGCGGAAACAATGAGCAGTTCTTC.